This is a list of T cell receptor beta chains from one sample in a study of OX40 agonist ivuxolimab in advanced cancers. Sequencing was performed with immunoSEQ multiplex PCR; in TCRdb, only in-frame clones are kept and a portion is missing. The sample records tens of thousands of clones, roughly four fifths being singletons. Sequencing was performed on CD4+ or CD8+ T cells sorted from blood, taken in a trial of the OX40 agonist ivuxolimab. These receptors came from an adult with an advanced solid tumor such as melanoma, head and neck, liver or kidney cancer. Each CDR3 is given with its conserved first and last residue. A D gene is named only where the DNA matches it firmly. Clone size is given for some rows only: seen once, a few or many times, or a class if the clone is expanded.

d_gene	abundance	v_gene	j_gene	CDR3aa	CDR3nt
NA	NA	TRBV29-1	TRBJ2-3	CSVDWRAVTDTQYF	TGCAGCGTTGACTGGCGGGCTGTTACAGATACGCAGTATTTT
NA	few	TRBV4-1	TRBJ1-2	CASSQEKSPSYGYTF	TGCGCCAGCAGCCAAGAAAAGTCTCCGAGCTATGGCTACACCTTC
TRBD1	NA	TRBV19	TRBJ1-5	CASTLSGQGFNQPQHF	TGTGCCAGTACCTTATCTGGACAGGGGTTCAATCAGCCCCAGCATTTT
NA	NA	TRBV14	TRBJ2-1	CASSHPPYSYNEQFF	TGTGCCAGCAGCCATCCCCCATACTCCTACAATGAGCAGTTCTTC
NA	NA	TRBV2	TRBJ1-1	CASSYPGTLPWGLSGDTEAFF	TGTGCCAGCAGTTACCCCGGGACACTTCCCTGGGGCTTGTCGGGGGACACTGAAGCTTTCTTT
NA	few	TRBV19	TRBJ1-5	CASRRTAQPQHF	TGTGCCAGTAGGCGGACCGCTCAGCCCCAGCATTTT
TRBD2	NA	TRBV7-3	TRBJ2-3	CASSPGTSDLDTQYF	TGTGCCAGCAGCCCCGGGACTAGTGATTTGGATACGCAGTATTTT
NA	NA	TRBV7-4	TRBJ1-1	CASSLVWGNTEAFF	TGTGCCAGCAGCTTAGTGTGGGGGAACACTGAAGCTTTCTTT
NA	few	TRBV13	TRBJ2-5	CASSLGLETQYF	TGTGCCAGCAGCTTAGGCCTGGAGACCCAGTACTTC
NA	NA	TRBV6-5	TRBJ1-1	CASTIGVSEAFF	TGTGCCAGCACCATCGGGGTGTCGGAAGCTTTCTTT
NA	NA	TRBV7-6	TRBJ1-6	CASSLGEGQPLHF	TGTGCCAGCAGCTTAGGGGAGGGGCAGCCCCTCCACTTT
NA	once	TRBV6-1	TRBJ1-1	CASSEGGETEAFF	TGTGCCAGCAGTGAGGGAGGGGAAACTGAAGCTTTCTTT
NA	NA	TRBV7-2	TRBJ2-3	CASSWGSGLDTDTQYF	TGTGCCAGCAGCTGGGGCAGCGGCCTGGACACAGATACGCAGTATTTT
NA	NA	TRBV19	TRBJ2-1	CASSIGQGNEQFF	TGTGCCAGTAGTATTGGGCAGGGGAATGAGCAGTTCTTC
TRBD1	NA	TRBV19	TRBJ2-7	CASSASGTAPYEQYF	TGTGCCAGTAGTGCTTCCGGGACAGCTCCCTACGAGCAGTACTTC
NA	NA	TRBV7-3	TRBJ2-1	CASSLTLDPSYNEQFF	TGTGCCAGCAGCTTAACGTTGGACCCCTCCTACAATGAGCAGTTCTTC
TRBD1	few	TRBV19	TRBJ1-2	CASSGTANYGYTF	TGTGCCAGTAGTGGGACAGCTAACTATGGCTACACCTTC
TRBD2	NA	TRBV15	TRBJ2-5	CATSRVDLGGGKETQYF	TGTGCCACCAGCAGAGTGGATCTGGGCGGGGGAAAAGAGACCCAGTACTTC
NA	few	TRBV7-6	TRBJ2-7	CASSPGSRGRQYF	TGTGCCAGCAGCCCTGGGTCACGCGGGCGGCAGTACTTC
TRBD2	NA	TRBV29-1	TRBJ2-7	CTFGSSGEYEQYF	TGCACCTTCGGGTCTAGCGGGGAGTACGAGCAGTACTTC
TRBD1	once	TRBV6-1	TRBJ1-6	CASSDRQGKPLHF	TGTGCCAGCAGTGACCGACAGGGAAAACCCCTCCACTTT
TRBD2	once	TRBV5-4	TRBJ2-2	CASSPGGGANTGELFF	TGTGCCAGCAGCCCGGGGGGGGGCGCGAACACCGGGGAGCTGTTTTTT
TRBD1	NA	TRBV4-3	TRBJ2-2	CASSHDVPGQGDTGELFF	TGCGCCAGCAGCCATGACGTTCCCGGACAGGGGGACACCGGGGAGCTGTTTTTT
NA	NA	TRBV19	TRBJ2-7	CASSLVLDRYEQYF	TGTGCCAGTAGTTTGGTCCTCGACCGCTACGAGCAGTACTTC
NA	NA	TRBV9	TRBJ1-2	CASSVRGSPNYGYTF	TGTGCCAGCAGCGTCCGTGGGTCGCCAAACTATGGCTACACCTTC
NA	NA	TRBV5-5	TRBJ2-7	CASSWGYEQYF	TGTGCCAGCAGCTGGGGCTACGAGCAGTACTTC
NA	NA	TRBV25-1	TRBJ1-1	CAARRGANTEAFF	TGTGCCGCCCGCCGGGGAGCTAACACTGAAGCTTTCTTT
NA	few	TRBV5-6	TRBJ2-7	CASSLGGFYEQYF	TGTGCCAGCAGCTTGGGGGGGTTCTACGAGCAGTACTTC
TRBD2	NA	TRBV6-1	TRBJ2-3	CASSRRGAGTDTQYF	TGTGCCAGCAGCCGGCGGGGGGCGGGAACAGATACGCAGTATTTT
NA	NA	TRBV6-6	TRBJ2-5	CASSPAPFQETQYF	TGTGCCAGCAGCCCCGCCCCATTCCAAGAGACCCAGTACTTC
NA	NA	TRBV20-1	TRBJ2-2	CSAILDGELFF	TGCAGTGCCATACTTGACGGGGAGCTGTTTTTT
NA	NA	TRBV19	TRBJ2-6	CASSSSASGANVLTF	TGTGCCAGTAGTTCTTCCGCTTCTGGGGCCAACGTCCTGACTTTC
NA	few	TRBV4-3	TRBJ2-7	CASSQDSRTYEQYF	TGCGCCAGCAGCCAAGATTCACGAACCTACGAGCAGTACTTC
NA	NA	TRBV6-1	TRBJ2-2	CASRVGGTGELFF	TGTGCCAGCAGGGTAGGGGGCACCGGGGAGCTGTTTTTT
NA	NA	TRBV5-4	TRBJ1-6	CASSLNPADSPLHF	TGTGCCAGCAGCTTGAACCCGGCGGATTCACCCCTCCACTTT
NA	NA	TRBV11-1	TRBJ2-7	CASSLAARREQYF	TGTGCCAGCAGCTTGGCTGCCAGGCGCGAGCAGTACTTC
TRBD2	NA	TRBV7-2	TRBJ2-1	CASSHTLAGVLNEQFF	TGTGCCAGCAGCCACACCCTAGCGGGGGTTCTCAATGAGCAGTTCTTC
TRBD2	NA	TRBV19	TRBJ2-7	CASSIVGLAYEQYF	TGTGCCAGTAGTATAGTGGGACTAGCGTACGAGCAGTACTTC
TRBD1	few	TRBV2	TRBJ2-5	CASIPGQRETQYF	TGTGCCAGCATTCCGGGACAGAGAGAGACCCAGTACTTC
TRBD2	NA	TRBV19	TRBJ2-7	CASRWTSGTYEQYF	TGTGCCAGCCGTTGGACTAGCGGGACCTACGAGCAGTACTTC
NA	NA	TRBV14	TRBJ1-6	CASSQVPGFEDNSPLHF	TGTGCCAGCAGCCAAGTCCCGGGTTTCGAGGATAATTCACCCCTCCACTTT
NA	NA	TRBV7-9	TRBJ2-5	CASSSPYVAGAVQETQYF	TGTGCCAGCAGCTCGCCCTATGTGGCGGGGGCAGTCCAAGAGACCCAGTACTTC
NA	NA	TRBV30	TRBJ2-3	CAWDSDGTGADTQYF	TGTGCCTGGGACTCGGATGGGACGGGGGCAGATACGCAGTATTTT
TRBD2	NA	TRBV7-3	TRBJ2-1	CASSPSSGDNEQFF	TGTGCCAGCAGCCCGTCTAGCGGGGACAATGAGCAGTTCTTC
NA	NA	TRBV4-2	TRBJ2-3	CASSQEKPRTDTQYF	TGTGCCAGCAGCCAAGAGAAACCTCGCACAGATACGCAGTATTTT
NA	NA	TRBV7-2	TRBJ2-2	CASSLTGNTGELFF	TGTGCCAGCAGCTTGACTGGGAACACCGGGGAGCTGTTTTTT
NA	NA	TRBV19	TRBJ1-2	CASSSVRGALGYTF	TGTGCCAGTAGCTCGGTTCGGGGGGCGCTTGGCTACACCTTC
TRBD1	NA	TRBV19	TRBJ1-4	CASRQGASNEKLFF	TGTGCCAGTAGACAGGGGGCGTCTAATGAAAAACTGTTTTTT
TRBD1	NA	TRBV9	TRBJ2-7	CASSAGQGTGEQYF	TGTGCCAGCAGCGCCGGACAGGGGACGGGCGAGCAGTACTTC
NA	few	TRBV18	TRBJ2-7	CASSPRLYEQYF	TGTGCCAGCTCACCACGACTCTACGAGCAGTACTTC
NA	NA	TRBV6-4	TRBJ2-3	CASSDFPGSDTQYF	TGTGCCAGCAGTGACTTTCCAGGGTCAGATACGCAGTATTTT
NA	NA	TRBV5-1	TRBJ1-5	CASSLAGLGPQHF	TGCGCCAGCAGCTTGGCCGGCCTAGGGCCCCAGCATTTT
NA	NA	TRBV2	TRBJ1-2	CASSERADRGYTF	TGTGCCAGCAGTGAACGGGCCGACAGGGGCTACACCTTC
NA	NA	TRBV4-3	TRBJ1-1	CASSPTPGVTRTEAFF	TGCGCCAGCAGCCCAACTCCGGGGGTGACGCGGACTGAAGCTTTCTTT
TRBD1	NA	TRBV19	TRBJ2-1	CASSIGGQGYNEQFF	TGTGCCAGTAGTATAGGCGGACAGGGGTATAATGAGCAGTTCTTC
TRBD1	NA	TRBV4-2	TRBJ2-7	CASSQDGTGAYEQYF	TGTGCCAGCAGCCAAGATGGGACAGGGGCCTACGAGCAGTACTTC
NA	NA	TRBV10-2	TRBJ2-7	CASTLGGTGLQYF	TGCGCCAGTACATTAGGTGGGACCGGCCTGCAGTACTTC
NA	NA	TRBV4-3	TRBJ1-1	CASSQGAYEAFF	TGCGCCAGCAGCCAAGGGGCCTATGAAGCTTTCTTT